This T cell receptor (beta chain) was identified in a study of blood T cell repertoires in COVID-19 (dated by TCRdb to about 2020). About the investigation overall: Samples covering the acute and convalescent phases of COVID-19 were provided by collaborators in the United States, Italy and Spain. The prospective study material was composed of cDNA or gDNA derived from T cells, B-cell-depleted T cells, or PBMCs. The dataset comprised deeply sampled blood TCRbeta repertoires from subjects exposed to, actively infected with, or recovered from COVID-19. The repertoires were made available in a free public database intended to serve as a resource for research on the immune response to SARS-CoV-2. Samples were obtained from the ongoing ImmuneRACE study (first 160 participants) and from some 1,300 subjects provided by 6 global collaborators. Sample metadata almost always included a de-identified subject ID, COVID-19 status, age in years and sex. Where HLA class I and class II types were available, the types were taken from metadata supplied by the sample provider, not from assay-based typing.

From the germline V gene, CDR1 is SGHAT and CDR2 is FQNNGV. The CDR3, from cysteine to phenylalanine, totals 12 residues. CDR3 DNA is the only sequence kept; it has 36 bases, read in frame from the first base. The junction shows trimming of 1 base on V and 3 bases on J, plus 4 bases between the germline ends. Details on this clone: The target of this receptor is not known. Per-base qualities were not stored, and no clone one base away is much larger.

The paper as a whole reports these results and caveats: How much clinical and demographic metadata was included differed by source and by participant, and the metadata was provided uncurated.

The collaborating institutions used their own protocols to collect whole blood in K2EDTA tubes. Collaborator samples were shipped for TCRbeta analysis as frozen whole blood, isolated PBMCs, or DNA extracted from either sample type. TCRbeta CDR3 regions were amplified from genomic DNA using the immunoSEQ Assay, a bias-controlled multiplex PCR. On the study's bioinformatics: The number of nucleated cells in each sample was estimated by amplification of reference gene primers within the assay. Sequence reads were collapsed and filtered to measure the absolute abundance of every unique TCRbeta CDR3 rearrangement. Productive Simpson clonality was computed per sample as the square root of Simpson's diversity index over productive rearrangements. TCRdb retrieved this table from immuneACCESS and kept in-frame rearrangements only. Not all clones are present; in checked studies, unresolved V genes account for under half, and no reason is known for the remainder. That table furnishes V, J and clone size, whereas the DNA furnished D and trimming. The sample table shows around 380,000 clones, and more than 75% are seen once. The ten most abundant clones make up approximately 1% of the sample.

This receptor chain uses TRBV11-2 and TRBJ2-7, with the D gene not clear enough to name. The sequencing input was peripheral blood. The receptor's source is a human donor with acute or convalescent COVID-19. The donor label of this sample is uncertain. The CDR3 is CASSLGLYEQYF. In nucleotides, the sequence is TGTGCCAGCAGCTTAGGTCTCTACGAGCAGTACTTC.